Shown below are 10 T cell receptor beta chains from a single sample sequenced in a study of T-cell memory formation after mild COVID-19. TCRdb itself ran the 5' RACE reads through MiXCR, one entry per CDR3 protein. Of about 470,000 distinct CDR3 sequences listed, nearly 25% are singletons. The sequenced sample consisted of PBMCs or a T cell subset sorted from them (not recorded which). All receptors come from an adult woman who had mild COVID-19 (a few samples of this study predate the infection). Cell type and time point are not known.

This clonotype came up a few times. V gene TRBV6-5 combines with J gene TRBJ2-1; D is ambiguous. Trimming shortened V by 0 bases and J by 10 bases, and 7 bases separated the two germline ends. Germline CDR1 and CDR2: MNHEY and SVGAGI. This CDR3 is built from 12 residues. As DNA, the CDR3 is TGTGCCAGCAGTTACTCGACCGGAGAGCAGTTCTTC. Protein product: CASSYSTGEQFF.

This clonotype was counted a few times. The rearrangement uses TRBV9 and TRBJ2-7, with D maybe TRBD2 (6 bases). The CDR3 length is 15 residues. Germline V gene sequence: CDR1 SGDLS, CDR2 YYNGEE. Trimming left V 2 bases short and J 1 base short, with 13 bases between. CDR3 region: CASSVSSGWSYEQYF. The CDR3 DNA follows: TGTGCCAGCAGCGTTTCCAGCGGGTGGTCCTACGAGCAGTACTTC.

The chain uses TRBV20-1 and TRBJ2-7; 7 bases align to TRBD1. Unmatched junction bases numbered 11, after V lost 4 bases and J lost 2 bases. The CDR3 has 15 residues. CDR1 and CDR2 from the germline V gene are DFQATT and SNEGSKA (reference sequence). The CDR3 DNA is TGCAGTGCTAATGCCGGGACAGTTCTTACCTACGAGCAGTACTTC. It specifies CSANAGTVLTYEQYF.

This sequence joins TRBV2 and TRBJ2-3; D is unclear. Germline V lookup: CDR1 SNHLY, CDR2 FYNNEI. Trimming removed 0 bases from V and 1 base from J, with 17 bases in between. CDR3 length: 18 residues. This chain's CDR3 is CASSEALGRTDRTDTQYF. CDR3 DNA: TGTGCCAGCAGTGAAGCTCTTGGAAGGACGGACCGCACAGATACGCAGTATTTT. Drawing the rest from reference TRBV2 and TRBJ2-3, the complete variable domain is EPEVTQTPSHQVTQMGQEVILRCVPISNHLYFYWYRQILGQKVEFLVSFYNNEISEKSEIFDDQFSVERPDGSNFTLKIRSTKLEDSAMYFCASSEALGRTDRTDTQYFGPGTRLTVL.

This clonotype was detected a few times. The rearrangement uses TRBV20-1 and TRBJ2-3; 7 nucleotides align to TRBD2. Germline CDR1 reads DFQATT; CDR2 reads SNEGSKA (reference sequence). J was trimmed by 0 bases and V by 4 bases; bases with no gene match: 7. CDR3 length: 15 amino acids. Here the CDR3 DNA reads TGCAGTGCTACCCGACTAGCCCCTAGCACAGATACGCAGTATTTT. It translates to CSATRLAPSTDTQYF.

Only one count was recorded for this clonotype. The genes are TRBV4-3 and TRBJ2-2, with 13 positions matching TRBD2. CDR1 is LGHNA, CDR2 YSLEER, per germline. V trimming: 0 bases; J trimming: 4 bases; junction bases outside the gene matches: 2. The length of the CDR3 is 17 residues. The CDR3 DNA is TGCGCCAGCAGCCAAGAGGGGACTAGCGGGACCACCGGGGAGCTGTTTTTT. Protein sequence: CASSQEGTSGTTGELFF.

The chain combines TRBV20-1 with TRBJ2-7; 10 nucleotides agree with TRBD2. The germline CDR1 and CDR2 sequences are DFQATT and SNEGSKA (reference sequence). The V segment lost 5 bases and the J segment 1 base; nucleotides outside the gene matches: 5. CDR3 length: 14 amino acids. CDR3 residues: CSAPSGGTSYEQYF. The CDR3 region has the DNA TGCAGTGCTCCTAGCGGGGGTACTTCCTACGAGCAGTACTTC.

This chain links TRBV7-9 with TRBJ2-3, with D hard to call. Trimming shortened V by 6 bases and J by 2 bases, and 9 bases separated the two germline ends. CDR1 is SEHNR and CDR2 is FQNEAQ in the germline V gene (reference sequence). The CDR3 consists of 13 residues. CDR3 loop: CASSSRYTDTQYF. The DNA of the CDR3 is TGTGCCAGCAGTTCGCGATACACAGATACGCAGTATTTT. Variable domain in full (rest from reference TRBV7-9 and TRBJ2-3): DTGVSQNPRHKITKRGQNVTFRCDPISEHNRLYWYRQTLGQGPEFLTYFQNEAQLEKSRLLSDRFSAERPKGSFSTLEIQRTEQGDSAMYLCASSSRYTDTQYFGPGTRLTVL.

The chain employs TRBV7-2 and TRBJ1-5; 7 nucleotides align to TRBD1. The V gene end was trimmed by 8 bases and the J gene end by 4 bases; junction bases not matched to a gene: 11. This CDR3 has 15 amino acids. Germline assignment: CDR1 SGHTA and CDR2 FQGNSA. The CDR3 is CASAPQGGNNQPQHF. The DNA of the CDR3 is TGTGCCAGCGCACCGCAGGGGGGAAATAATCAGCCCCAGCATTTT.

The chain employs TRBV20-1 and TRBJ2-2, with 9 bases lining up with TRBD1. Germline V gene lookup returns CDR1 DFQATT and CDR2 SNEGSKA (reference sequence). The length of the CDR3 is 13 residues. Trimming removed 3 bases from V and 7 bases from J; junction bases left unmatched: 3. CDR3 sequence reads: CSASGTGFGELFF. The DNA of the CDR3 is TGCAGTGCTAGTGGGACAGGGTTCGGGGAGCTGTTTTTT.